This TCR beta chain originates from a study of shared clonotypes between healthy human individuals. Study summary: The study used three CD4 naive, three CD4 memory, two CD8 naive and one CD8 memory plate per donor.

This table comes from immunoSEQ multiplex PCR, and its TCRdb copy is limited to in-frame clones, with some not included. The table includes over a million clones, roughly 74% detected once. Turning to this clone: Its antigen is unknown.

Regarding the study as a whole: Sampling used blood alone; tissue repertoires probably differ. With few donors, the genetic and exposure-history diversity represented was limited.

The sequencing sample was made of memory CD4+ T cells from PBMCs. Noted subset: CD45RA-negative fraction. The clonotype was recovered from a man between 18 and 29 years old in good health. Some clones in this sample may be carry-over from other donors' samples.

CDR3 amino acids: CASSLGSQGGYTF. The CDR3 DNA is TGTGCCAGCAGCTTGGGCAGCCAGGGGGGCTACACCTTC. The chain employs TRBV11-3 and TRBJ1-2, with TRBD1 as a possible D gene (6 bases). The CDR3 is 13 amino acids. Trimming took 3 bases from V and 8 from J, leaving 13 bases between them. The germline gives CDR1 SGHNT, CDR2 YENEEA.